The rows below give T cell receptor beta chains drawn from one sample of a study of identical twins. MiXCR, run by TCRdb on the 5' RACE reads, gives a single entry per CDR3 protein. Here the sample spans 200,000 to 300,000 distinct CDR3 sequences, about 13% being singletons. These same data were also listed under a study on yellow fever vaccine responses in identical twins.

Sequenced material: memory (CD45RO+) T cells sorted from blood. The receptors were gathered from a woman younger than 35 in good health. Each CDR3 is given with its conserved first and last residue. D genes are given only for firm matches. The size entry is marked missing in some rows and otherwise reads once, few, many or a size class.

v_gene	j_gene	len	abundance	d_gene	CDR3aa	CDR3nt
TRBV9	TRBJ2-5	15	NA	TRBD2	CASSVSGTGKQTQYF	TGTGCCAGCAGCGTTAGCGGGACGGGAAAACAGACCCAGTACTTC
TRBV12-3/TRBV12-4	TRBJ1-2	11	few	NA	CASSYFYGYTF	TGTGCCAGCAGTTACTTCTATGGCTACACCTTC
TRBV4-2	TRBJ2-2	13	NA	NA	CASSQDLQGRLFF	TGTGCCAGCAGCCAAGATCTCCAGGGGCGGCTGTTTTTT
TRBV18	TRBJ2-7	15	few	NA	CASSLEGIPAGEQYF	TGTGCCAGCTCCCTTGAAGGGATCCCGGCTGGCGAGCAGTACTTC
TRBV3-1	TRBJ1-1	15	many	NA	CASSQGEKGGTEAFF	TGTGCCAGCAGCCAAGGGGAGAAGGGGGGAACTGAAGCTTTCTTT
TRBV24-1	TRBJ2-1	14	once	NA	CATSDLGQYNEQFF	TGTGCCACCAGTGATTTGGGACAGTACAATGAGCAGTTCTTC
TRBV9	TRBJ2-5	14	few	NA	CASSVERSQETQYF	TGTGCCAGCAGCGTAGAGAGGAGTCAAGAGACCCAGTACTTC
TRBV6-2/TRBV6-3	TRBJ2-1	14	few	NA	CASSWGLLSPEQFF	TGTGCCAGCAGTTGGGGACTGCTATCACCTGAGCAGTTCTTC
TRBV6-1	TRBJ2-2	15	many	TRBD2	CASSRTSGGAGELFF	TGTGCCAGCAGTCGGACTAGCGGGGGGGCCGGGGAGCTGTTTTTT
TRBV3-1	TRBJ1-1	13	NA	NA	CASSQNLGDRAFF	TGTGCCAGCAGCCAAAATTTGGGGGATAGAGCTTTCTTT
TRBV5-1	TRBJ2-1	13	many	NA	CASSFGYGNEQFF	TGCGCCAGCAGCTTTGGGTACGGAAATGAGCAGTTCTTC
TRBV15	TRBJ2-5	15	NA	TRBD2	CATSSRGGSQETQYF	TGTGCCACCAGTAGCCGGGGGGGGAGTCAAGAGACCCAGTACTTC
TRBV20-1	TRBJ2-1	12	NA	NA	CSATQTNNEQFF	TGCAGTGCTACCCAAACTAATAATGAGCAGTTCTTC
TRBV29-1	TRBJ1-2	11	few	NA	CSVTGIRGYTF	TGCAGCGTTACAGGGATTCGTGGCTACACCTTC
TRBV29-1	TRBJ2-3	14	NA	NA	CSVPGDGGTDTQYF	TGCAGCGTCCCCGGGGATGGTGGCACAGATACGCAGTATTTT
TRBV11-2	TRBJ2-2	15	few	TRBD2	CASSRISGSTGELFF	TGTGCCAGCTCCAGGATTAGCGGGAGTACCGGGGAGCTGTTTTTT
TRBV10-3	TRBJ2-7	14	NA	NA	CAISARDGSYEQYF	TGTGCCATCAGTGCGCGGGACGGGTCCTACGAGCAGTACTTC
TRBV5-1	TRBJ2-5	13	NA	NA	CASSSRGEETQYF	TGCGCCAGCAGCTCCAGGGGAGAAGAGACCCAGTACTTC
TRBV11-2	TRBJ2-7	15	NA	TRBD2	CASSSLSGGRYEQYF	TGTGCCAGCAGCTCCCTCAGCGGGGGGAGGTACGAGCAGTACTTC
TRBV4-2	TRBJ2-1	14	NA	TRBD2	CASSPGLAGTKQFF	TGTGCCAGCAGCCCCGGACTAGCGGGAACGAAGCAGTTCTTC
TRBV12-3/TRBV12-4	TRBJ1-3	14	many	NA	CASSADKPGNTIYF	TGTGCCAGCAGTGCGGACAAACCTGGAAACACCATATATTTT
TRBV20-1	TRBJ2-1	14	few	TRBD2	CSARAASGRNEQFF	TGCAGTGCTAGAGCCGCTAGCGGGAGGAATGAGCAGTTCTTC
TRBV7-9	TRBJ2-3	17	NA	TRBD2	CASSSRATSGGKDTQYF	TGTGCCAGCAGCTCCCGGGCGACTAGCGGGGGCAAGGATACGCAGTATTTT
TRBV28	TRBJ2-3	16	many	TRBD2	CASNPRLAGSPDTQYF	TGTGCCAGCAACCCCAGACTAGCGGGGTCCCCGGATACGCAGTATTTT
TRBV20-1	TRBJ2-7	13	few	TRBD1	CSATGQGNYEQYF	TGCAGTGCTACCGGACAGGGGAACTACGAGCAGTACTTC
TRBV3-1	TRBJ1-5	15	NA	NA	CASSQGGGSNQPQHF	TGTGCCAGCAGCCAAGGCGGAGGCAGCAATCAGCCCCAGCATTTT
TRBV12-3/TRBV12-4	TRBJ2-5	14	NA	NA	CASSFRVTQETQYF	TGTGCCAGCAGTTTTAGAGTCACGCAAGAGACCCAGTACTTC
TRBV28	TRBJ2-1	14	NA	TRBD2	CASNPGGSYNEQFF	TGTGCCAGCAATCCAGGCGGGAGTTACAATGAGCAGTTCTTC
TRBV7-9	TRBJ2-1	15	few	TRBD1	CASSSPGQNYNEQFF	TGTGCCAGCAGCTCTCCGGGACAGAACTACAATGAGCAGTTCTTC
TRBV12-3/TRBV12-4	TRBJ2-1	16	many	NA	CASSYLLHGRVNEQFF	TGTGCCAGCTCCTATTTGTTGCATGGCAGGGTCAATGAGCAGTTCTTC
TRBV2	TRBJ2-1	15	few	TRBD2	CASSVTSDLYNEQFF	TGTGCCAGCAGTGTAACTAGCGACTTATACAATGAGCAGTTCTTC
TRBV4-1	TRBJ2-3	16	few	NA	CASSQDPLPSTDTQYF	TGCGCCAGCAGCCAAGATCCTTTACCTAGCACAGATACGCAGTATTTT
TRBV12-3/TRBV12-4	TRBJ2-3	14	NA	NA	CASKTGGVTDTQYF	TGTGCCAGCAAAACGGGGGGCGTCACAGATACGCAGTATTTT
TRBV6-2/TRBV6-3	TRBJ2-2	16	few	TRBD2	CASRQETSGNTGELFF	TGTGCCAGCAGACAAGAGACTAGCGGGAACACCGGGGAGCTGTTTTTT
TRBV20-1	TRBJ2-5	16	NA	TRBD2	CSAYYGLAGGQETQYF	TGCAGTGCCTACTATGGACTAGCGGGGGGCCAAGAGACCCAGTACTTC
TRBV7-9	TRBJ2-7	16	few	NA	CASSSLNLLPGDEQYF	TGTGCCAGCAGCAGCCTAAACTTGTTGCCTGGGGACGAGCAGTACTTC
TRBV29-1	TRBJ2-2	12	many	NA	CSVDIDTGELFF	TGCAGCGTTGATATAGACACCGGGGAGCTGTTTTTT
TRBV5-1	TRBJ2-1	13	few	NA	CASSYGQENEQFF	TGCGCCAGCAGCTACGGGCAGGAGAATGAGCAGTTCTTC
TRBV7-9	TRBJ2-3	16	many	TRBD2	CASSLTLGGSGDTQYF	TGTGCCAGCAGCCTAACCTTAGGCGGGAGTGGCGATACGCAGTATTTT
TRBV7-9	TRBJ2-1	15	many	NA	CASSLGISGYNEQFF	TGTGCCAGCAGCTTAGGGATTTCGGGCTACAATGAGCAGTTCTTC
TRBV5-1	TRBJ2-7	16	NA	NA	CASSLEGVLQVYEQYF	TGCGCCAGCAGCTTGGAGGGGGTTTTACAAGTCTACGAGCAGTACTTC
TRBV5-4	TRBJ2-1	15	NA	NA	CASSLGEAAYNEQFF	TGTGCCAGCAGCTTGGGTGAAGCGGCTTACAATGAGCAGTTCTTC
TRBV5-1	TRBJ2-7	12	many	NA	CASSLESGEQYF	TGCGCCAGCAGCTTGGAATCCGGTGAGCAGTACTTC
TRBV20-1	TRBJ2-7	13	few	NA	CSARGLASYEQYF	TGCAGTGCTAGAGGCCTAGCGTCCTACGAGCAGTACTTC
TRBV11-2	TRBJ2-1	18	NA	TRBD2	CASSPGTSGRSSYNEQFF	TGTGCCAGCAGCCCCGGGACTAGCGGCCGGAGCTCCTACAATGAGCAGTTCTTC
TRBV29-1	TRBJ2-4	13	NA	NA	CSVRDLAKNIQYF	TGCAGCGTCCGGGACCTAGCCAAAAACATTCAGTACTTC
TRBV12-3/TRBV12-4	TRBJ1-1	13	many	NA	CASSFVLNTEAFF	TGTGCCAGCAGTTTCGTGTTGAACACTGAAGCTTTCTTT
TRBV7-2	TRBJ2-1	15	few	TRBD2	CASSLAGTSGNEQFF	TGTGCCAGCAGCTTAGCCGGGACTAGTGGCAATGAGCAGTTCTTC
TRBV5-1	TRBJ1-5	15	NA	NA	CASKEDSLSNQPQHF	TGCGCCAGCAAGGAGGACAGCCTTAGCAATCAGCCCCAGCATTTT
TRBV20-1	TRBJ2-7	13	NA	TRBD1	CSALRDSLYEQYF	TGCAGTGCTTTACGGGACAGCCTCTACGAGCAGTACTTC
TRBV20-1	TRBJ2-1	14	NA	TRBD2	CSAIPAGGYNEQFF	TGCAGTGCCATTCCAGCGGGGGGGTACAATGAGCAGTTCTTC
TRBV24-1	TRBJ2-1	14	few	NA	CATSDLDGNNEQFF	TGTGCCACCAGTGATTTAGACGGGAACAATGAGCAGTTCTTC
TRBV10-3	TRBJ2-5	16	few	NA	CAISEGRGTFRETQYF	TGTGCCATCAGTGAGGGTCGCGGGACCTTCCGGGAGACCCAGTACTTC
TRBV7-9	TRBJ2-2	14	many	NA	CASSPVTDTGELFF	TGTGCCAGCAGCCCCGTGACAGACACCGGGGAGCTGTTTTTT
TRBV5-1	TRBJ2-3	16	many	TRBD1	CASSAPTGGPPDTQYF	TGCGCCAGCAGCGCCCCGACAGGGGGACCGCCAGATACGCAGTATTTT
TRBV20-1	TRBJ2-7	15	few	TRBD1	CSARLTGGHEAGQYF	TGCAGTGCTAGATTGACAGGGGGCCACGAGGCCGGGCAGTACTTC